The clone carrying this TCR beta chain was seen many times. The antigen is not known. The sample originates from a study of T cells in Graves' hyperthyroidism and ophthalmopathy. Subjects with ophthalmopathy showed a Clinical Activity Score no lower than 3, a NOSPECS grade no lower than 4, and a duration shorter than 3 months. Clinical symptoms, serum thyroxine and TRAb, thyroid ultrasound and orbital computed tomography together formed the diagnostic basis. RNA transcripts provided the source from which TCR beta CDR3 regions were amplified. HTBI primers drove first-round RT-PCR of the TCR CDR3. TCRdb reanalysed the multiplex PCR reads using MiXCR and keeps one entry per CDR3 protein. The data show approximately 690,000 distinct CDR3 sequences, with more than 12% seen just once and approximately 13% held by the top ten. Trimming took off 1 base at V and 4 bases at J, with 8 bases between the two ends. Germline CDR1 and CDR2: DFQATT and SNEGSKA (reference sequence). The CDR3 sequence is 14 residues long.

Findings and limits, study-wide: Also found in blood were most expanded thyroid clonotypes above 0.001. Separation of ophthalmopathy from stable hyperthyroidism was achieved by a 13 V-J model.

This clonotype was obtained from a woman aged 45-60 years with Graves' ophthalmopathy. The sequenced sample was blood. The chain employs TRBV20-1 and TRBJ2-6; the D gene is possibly TRBD2 (6 bases). The DNA for the CDR3 is TGCAGTGCTAGAGGCGGGGCAGGGGCCAACGTCCTGACTTTC. Protein product: CSARGGAGANVLTF.